These 32 T cell receptor beta chains came from one sample sequenced in a study of T-cell memory formation after mild COVID-19. TCRdb re-called the 5' RACE reads through MiXCR, storing one row per CDR3 protein. Among 150,000 or so distinct CDR3 sequences listed, less than 40% were seen once. The sample comprised PBMCs or a T cell subset sorted from them (not recorded which). These receptors all stem from an adult woman who had mild COVID-19 (a few samples of this study predate the infection). Cell type and time point are not known.

The V call is TRBV12-3 or TRBV12-4, the J call TRBJ1-1; D ambiguous. This CDR3 has 14 residues. V gave up 7 bases and J gave up 8 bases, with 20 bases separating them. The DNA for the CDR3 is TGTGCCAGCAAACTGGACCCTACGAGCCGGGAAGCTTTCTTT. Translating it yields CASKLDPTSREAFF.

This clonotype appeared a few times. The V call is TRBV6-5, the J call TRBJ1-6; D perhaps matches TRBD1 (5 bases). V lost 6 bases to trimming and J lost 10 bases, with 16 bases between them. The germline gives CDR1 MNHEY, CDR2 SVGAGI. The CDR3 spans 14 residues. CDR3 nucleotides: TGTGCCAGCAGCCAAGGGACGGGGGGATCACCCCTCCACTTT. Protein: CASSQGTGGSPLHF.

The V and J genes are TRBV12-3 or TRBV12-4 and TRBJ1-5, with D unresolved. V was cut by 5 bases and J by 2 bases, with 19 bases left in between. The CDR3 runs 17 residues. The CDR3 loop is CASSPGLVMGGNQPQHF. The CDR3, as DNA: TGTGCCAGCAGTCCCGGGCTTGTGATGGGAGGCAATCAGCCCCAGCATTTT.

V usage is TRBV12-3 or TRBV12-4 and J usage is TRBJ2-5; D not certain. V was shortened by 2 bases and J by 5 bases, with 9 bases between the two germline ends. The CDR3 is 13 amino acids. The CDR3 here is CASSLNYVETQYF. CDR3 DNA: TGTGCCAGCAGTTTAAACTACGTTGAGACCCAGTACTTC.

Ten or more counts support this clonotype. The chain uses TRBV4-1 and TRBJ2-3; D is perhaps TRBD1 or TRBD2 (5 bases each). This CDR3 has 16 amino acids. V shed 6 bases and J shed 0 bases, with 16 bases lying between them. Germline CDR1 is MGHRA and CDR2 is YSYEKL. The CDR3 bases are TGCGCCAGCAGTCATCGAGGGGAAACTAGCACAGATACGCAGTATTTT. Protein: CASSHRGETSTDTQYF.

The J gene is TRBJ2-1, the V gene TRBV5-4; 9 nucleotides align to TRBD1. V lost 0 bases and J lost 5; bases outside the gene matches: 3. CDR1 is SGHNT, CDR2 YYREEE, per germline (reference sequence). The length of the CDR3 is 15 residues. The CDR3 sequence: CASSLAGTGNNEQFF. The CDR3 DNA is TGTGCCAGCAGCTTGGCCGGGACAGGGAACAATGAGCAGTTCTTC. The full variable domain, rest sourced from reference TRBV5-4 and TRBJ2-1, is ETGVTQSPTHLIKTRGQQVTLRCSSQSGHNTVSWYQQALGQGPQFIFQYYREEENGRGNFPPRFSGLQFPNYSSELNVNALELDDSALYLCASSLAGTGNNEQFFGPGTRLTVL.

In its sample, this clonotype was seen a few times. The rearrangement joins TRBV6-2 or TRBV6-3 to TRBJ1-1; D gene unclear. The CDR3 length is 12 residues. Germline V gene data show CDR1 as MNHEY and CDR2 as SVGEGT. Trimming removed 8 bases from V and 6 bases from J, with 13 bases in between. The DNA of the CDR3 is TGTGCCAGCCAGGACCCCGGGCCTGAAGCTTTCTTT. Translation: CASQDPGPEAFF.

This clonotype has just a few counts. CDR3 in DNA: TGTGCCAGCAGCCAAGGGTTAGCCGTCTACGAGCAGTACTTC. Protein: CASSQGLAVYEQYF. The chain carries TRBV3-1 and TRBJ2-7; D remains unclear. The germline V and J ends were trimmed by 1 base and 3 bases, with 10 bases remaining between them. CDR3 length equals 14 residues. Germline V gene lookup returns CDR1 LGHDT and CDR2 YNNKEL (reference sequence).

This rearrangement joins TRBV7-2 to TRBJ1-1; D may be TRBD1 (5 bases). Germline-derived CDR1 and CDR2 are SGHTA and FQGNSA. CDR3 length: 13 amino acids. V was shortened by 8 bases and J by 0 bases, with 10 bases between the two germline ends. Written as DNA, the CDR3 is TGTGCCAGCGAAACAGGCTTGAACACTGAAGCTTTCTTT. Residues: CASETGLNTEAFF.

In this sample, this clonotype turned up a few times. The chain joins TRBV7-9 to TRBJ2-7; 11 bases line up with TRBD2. In germline, CDR1 is SEHNR, CDR2 FQNEAQ (reference sequence). The CDR3 has 16 amino acids. V gave up 5 bases and J gave up 3 bases; unmatched junction bases: 9. In DNA, the CDR3 is TGTGCCAGCAGCGAGACTAGCGGGAAGTATAGCTACGAGCAGTACTTC. Translated: CASSETSGKYSYEQYF.

The chain carries TRBV18 and TRBJ1-5; D might be TRBD1 (5 bases). With 3 bases removed from V and 2 bases from J, the gap between germline ends came to 14 bases. This CDR3 is built from 16 residues. Germline-derived CDR1 and CDR2 are KGHSH and LQKENI. CDR3 bases: TGTGCCAGCTCACCGGTCGGGCCGGGGGGCAATCAGCCCCAGCATTTT. Residues: CASSPVGPGGNQPQHF.

In its sample, this clonotype was seen a few times. CDR3 DNA: TGCGCCAGCAGGCCCACAGAGTCTAGCAATCAGCCCCAGCATTTT. Protein product: CASRPTESSNQPQHF. The V gene is TRBV5-1, the J gene TRBJ1-5, with unresolved D. The germline V and J ends were trimmed by 5 bases and 0 bases, with 12 bases remaining between them. The germline gives CDR1 SGHRS, CDR2 YFSETQ. This CDR3 region has 15 residues.

Turning to this clonotype: The junction does not match germline at one end; this may be a read error. The V call is TRBV11-2, the J call TRBJ2-7, with 8 bases matching TRBD1. The CDR3 length is 13 residues. Germline CDR1 reads SGHAT; CDR2 reads FQNNGV. For the CDR3, the DNA is TGTGCCAGCAGCTTAGGTGATCAGGACAGGGTAACTTTC. It is translated as CASSLGDQDRVTF.

This clonotype has only a few counts. The J gene is TRBJ1-2, the V gene TRBV3-1; D gene unclear. Trimming pared 4 bases from V and 4 bases from J, leaving 7 bases between. This CDR3 region has 12 residues. Germline CDR1 reads LGHDT; CDR2 reads YNNKEL (reference sequence). The CDR3 nucleotides are TGTGCCAGCAGCCTCCAAGGCTATGGCTACACCTTC. Translation gives CASSLQGYGYTF.

V usage is TRBV5-1 and J usage is TRBJ1-3; 8 nucleotides align to TRBD1. The CDR3 has 14 amino acids. CDR1 SGHRS and CDR2 YFSETQ come from the germline V gene. V dropped 7 bases and J dropped 4; count of bases not matched to a gene: 7. The CDR3 loop is CASSQGATGNTIYF. CDR3 nucleotides: TGCGCCAGCTCCCAGGGGGCCACCGGAAACACCATATATTTT. Using reference TRBV5-1 and TRBJ1-3 for the parts outside the CDR3, the full variable domain is KAGVTQTPRYLIKTRGQQVTLSCSPISGHRSVSWYQQTPGQGLQFLFEYFSETQRNKGNFPGRFSGRQFSNSRSEMNVSTLELGDSALYLCASSQGATGNTIYFGEGSWLTVV.

This clonotype was seen a few times. V usage is TRBV5-1 and J usage is TRBJ2-3, with D hard to call. V lost 2 bases and J lost 4, with 14 bases in between. CDR3 size: 15 residues. Germline CDR1 reads SGHRS; CDR2 reads YFSETQ. The CDR3 is CASSFLAVKSDTQYF. The DNA for the CDR3 is TGCGCCAGCAGCTTTTTGGCGGTAAAATCAGATACGCAGTATTTT.

This clonotype was picked up a small number of times. The genes are TRBV27 and TRBJ2-3, with D uncertain. The V gene's germline CDR1 is MNHEY and CDR2 SMNVEV (reference sequence). The CDR3 consists of 14 residues. Trimming removed 7 bases at V and 1 base at J, with 12 bases between. DNA of the CDR3: TGTGCCAGCACCTCCAACGATCGCACAGATACGCAGTATTTT. Translating gives CASTSNDRTDTQYF.

The chain carries TRBV14 and TRBJ2-7; D is possibly TRBD2 (6 bases). The V end was cut by 1 base, the J end by 4 bases, with 14 bases between. The germline gives CDR1 SGHDN, CDR2 FVKESK. The CDR3 is 15 amino acids. The CDR3 DNA reads as TGTGCCAGCAGCCAAGGGTCGGCAGGGAGGTACGAGCAGTACTTC. Translating gives CASSQGSAGRYEQYF. Full variable domain (remainder filled in from reference TRBV14 and TRBJ2-7): EAGVTQFPSHSVIEKGQTVTLRCDPISGHDNLYWYRRVMGKEIKFLLHFVKESKQDESGMPNNRFLAERTGGTYSTLKVQPAELEDSGVYFCASSQGSAGRYEQYFGPGTRLTVT.

V is TRBV20-1 and J is TRBJ2-1; no clear D gene. The germline V gene has CDR1 DFQATT and CDR2 SNEGSKA (reference sequence). The CDR3 length is 17 residues. The V end lost 0 bases, the J end lost 2 bases, and 17 bases lay between the germline ends. Here the CDR3 reads CSARDRLRLLTYNEQFF. The CDR3 nucleotides are TGCAGTGCTAGAGATCGGCTGCGGCTCCTTACCTACAATGAGCAGTTCTTC.

The rearrangement uses TRBV30 and TRBJ2-4; 7 bases fit TRBD1. V was pared by 0 bases and J by 4 bases, with 9 bases of the junction left unmatched. CDR3 length: 16 amino acids. Per the germline V gene, CDR1 is GTSNPN and CDR2 is SVGIG (reference sequence). Here the CDR3 reads CAWSVSGGRGKNIQYF. The CDR3 coding sequence is TGTGCCTGGAGTGTATCTGGCGGCAGGGGGAAAAACATTCAGTACTTC.

V and J are TRBV9 and TRBJ2-2; possible D gene TRBD2, 6 bases. The CDR3 runs to 15 residues. Germline V gene data show CDR1 as SGDLS and CDR2 as YYNGEE. Trimming left V 7 bases short and J 0 bases short, with 13 bases between. CDR3 region: CASGFTGANTGELFF. CDR3 in DNA: TGTGCCAGCGGTTTCACGGGGGCGAACACCGGGGAGCTGTTTTTT.

The chain uses TRBV12-3 or TRBV12-4 and TRBJ2-7, with 8 bases aligning to TRBD1. This CDR3 is 15 amino acids long. The V gene end was trimmed by 6 bases and the J gene end by 2 bases; junction bases not matched to a gene: 9. The CDR3: CASSKTGVGPYEQYF. The DNA for the CDR3 is TGTGCCAGCAGCAAGACAGGGGTTGGTCCCTACGAGCAGTACTTC.

This clonotype appeared once. This CDR3 reads CASSHHIPGLYEQFF. CDR3 DNA sequence: TGTGCCAGCAGCCACCACATCCCGGGACTCTATGAGCAGTTCTTC. The J gene is TRBJ2-1, the V gene TRBV11-2; TRBD2 might be the D (6 bases). V shed 5 bases and J shed 8 bases, with 19 bases lying between them. The CDR3 totals 15 residues. CDR1 SGHAT and CDR2 FQNNGV come from the germline V gene.

V usage is TRBV9 and J usage is TRBJ2-1; the match to TRBD2 covers 8 bases. This CDR3 spans 16 amino acids. V lost 4 bases, J lost 7 bases, and 13 bases stayed unmatched. The germline CDR1 and CDR2 sequences are SGDLS and YYNGEE. The CDR3 reads CASSSVRGGLLNEQFF. The CDR3 bases are TGTGCCAGCAGCTCCGTCCGGGGGGGCCTGTTGAATGAGCAGTTCTTC. The entire variable domain, with the rest obtained from reference TRBV9 and TRBJ2-1, is as follows: DSGVTQTPKHLITATGQRVTLRCSPRSGDLSVYWYQQSLDQGLQFLIQYYNGEERAKGNILERFSAQQFPDLHSELNLSSLELGDSALYFCASSSVRGGLLNEQFFGPGTRLTVL.

The V gene is TRBV15, the J gene TRBJ2-1; a weak D match, TRBD2 (6 bases). This CDR3 comprises 15 residues. V lost 1 base to trimming and J lost 0 bases, with 7 bases between them. Germline CDR1 LNHNV, CDR2 YYDKDF (reference sequence). The CDR3 DNA follows: TGTGCCACCAGCAGAGCCGGGAGCTCCTACAATGAGCAGTTCTTC. It encodes CATSRAGSSYNEQFF.

The chain employs TRBV7-2 and TRBJ1-1, with D possibly TRBD1 on 5 matching bases. The germline V gene has CDR1 SGHTA and CDR2 FQGNSA. The CDR3 runs 15 residues. V dropped 5 bases and J dropped 4 bases, with 17 bases sitting between them. CDR3 loop: CASSPQGVGGTEAFF. The CDR3 DNA is TGTGCCAGCAGCCCACAAGGGGTGGGTGGCACTGAAGCTTTCTTT.

This clonotype was detected only a few times. The rearrangement uses TRBV12-3 or TRBV12-4 and TRBJ1-2; D gene ambiguous. V lost 6 bases, J lost 2 bases, and 13 bases lay in between. The CDR3 spans 14 residues. CDR3 nucleotides: TGTGCCAGCAGCTTGGCTTGGGAAAACTATGGCTACACCTTC. Amino acid sequence: CASSLAWENYGYTF.

The V gene is TRBV4-3, the J gene TRBJ2-2; 9 bases are shared with TRBD2. CDR3 length: 17 residues. The J segment lost 3 bases and the V segment lost 0 bases, leaving 5 bases of the junction unmatched. Per germline, CDR1 LGHNA and CDR2 YSLEER. The CDR3, as DNA: TGCGCCAGCAGCCAAGATCGGCTAGCGGGATACACCGGGGAGCTGTTTTTT. Translating it yields CASSQDRLAGYTGELFF.

As concerns this clonotype: One end of the junction varies from germline; a read error may be responsible. V and J are TRBV24-1 and TRBJ1-1; 10 bases match TRBD1. Germline CDR1 reads KGHDR; CDR2 reads SFDVKD. CDR3 length: 11 amino acids. The CDR3 bases are TGTGCCACCAGGGGACAGGGGTCCCAGGTGTTT. Protein sequence: CATRGQGSQVF.

The V gene is TRBV7-2, the J gene TRBJ1-2; D is ambiguous. The CDR3 has 13 residues. CDR1 is SGHTA, CDR2 FQGNSA, per germline. The V gene lost 5 bases and the J gene lost 4 bases, with 11 bases spanning the gap. The chain's CDR3 is CASSTSVRYGYTF. The DNA for the CDR3 is TGTGCCAGCAGCACCTCAGTCCGCTATGGCTACACCTTC.

J is TRBJ1-1 and V is TRBV12-3 or TRBV12-4; D is possibly TRBD1 (5 bases). The CDR3 is made up of 13 amino acids. The V gene lost 3 bases and the J gene lost 7 bases, with 12 bases spanning the gap. In DNA, the CDR3 is TGTGCCAGCAGTTTGGGGGTAGGCAGTGAAGCTTTCTTT. It yields the protein CASSLGVGSEAFF.

The chain links TRBV5-1 to TRBJ2-5; possibly TRBD1 or TRBD2 for D (5 bases each). The CDR3 has 15 residues. In germline, CDR1 is SGHRS, CDR2 YFSETQ. Trimming pared 4 bases from V and 1 base from J, leaving 14 bases between. The CDR3 spells CASSLVQGPQETQYF. CDR3 coding DNA: TGCGCCAGCAGCCTGGTCCAGGGACCCCAAGAGACCCAGTACTTC. The full variable domain, in which reference TRBV5-1 and TRBJ2-5 provide the parts outside the CDR3, is KAGVTQTPRYLIKTRGQQVTLSCSPISGHRSVSWYQQTPGQGLQFLFEYFSETQRNKGNFPGRFSGRQFSNSRSEMNVSTLELGDSALYLCASSLVQGPQETQYFGPGTRLLVL.